Shown below are 15 T cell receptor beta chains from a single sample sequenced in a study of shared clonotypes between healthy human individuals. TCRdb's copy holds only in-frame clones and misses some; the assay was immunoSEQ multiplex PCR. The sample consists of about 2 million clones, approximately 95% of them appearing once. Positive CCR7 selection of CD45RO-negative cells yielded the naive CD8 cells, and terminally differentiated effector memory CD45RA+ cells were excluded. The sample comprised naive CD8+ T cells sorted from blood. These receptors all come from a man between 18 and 35 years old in good health.

V usage is TRBV4-1 and J usage is TRBJ2-7, with a possible D match to TRBD1 (6 bases). The V end lost 4 bases, the J end lost 2 bases, and 12 bases lay between the germline ends. Germline values: CDR1 MGHRA, CDR2 YSYEKL. This CDR3 is built from 14 residues. CDR3 in amino acids: CASSPPAGAYEQYF. CDR3 DNA sequence: TGCGCCAGCAGCCCTCCGGCAGGGGCCTACGAGCAGTACTTC.

Notes on this clone: Other DNA sequences within the sample encode an identical CDR3. This sequence joins TRBV6-5 and TRBJ2-5; D is unclear. CDR3 length: 13 amino acids. Germline V gene lookup returns CDR1 MNHEY and CDR2 SVGAGI. Trimming shortened V by 2 bases and J by 1 base, and 5 bases separated the two germline ends. The CDR3 bases are TGTGCCAGCAGTTACGCGCTCCAAGAGACCCAGTACTTC. It specifies CASSYALQETQYF.

The gene calls are TRBV15 and TRBJ1-6; D not resolved. The V gene lost 7 bases and the J gene lost 7 bases, with 14 bases spanning the gap. Germline lookup yields CDR1 LNHNV and CDR2 YYDKDF (reference sequence). The CDR3 spans 14 residues. CDR3 sequence reads: CATTERLPNSPLHF. The CDR3 nucleotides read TGTGCCACCACCGAGAGGCTTCCGAATTCACCCCTCCACTTT. The full variable domain, its missing parts supplied by reference TRBV15 and TRBJ1-6, is DAMVIQNPRYQVTQFGKPVTLSCSQTLNHNVMYWYQQKSSQAPKLLFHYYDKDFNNEADTPDNFQSRRPNTSFCFLDIRSPGLGDTAMYLCATTERLPNSPLHFGNGTRLTVT.

The rearrangement links TRBV4-3 to TRBJ2-5, with TRBD2 matching 7 bases. Germline V gives CDR1 LGHNA, CDR2 YSLEER. This CDR3 has 16 residues. V lost 0 bases, J lost 4 bases, and 8 bases stayed unmatched. The CDR3 is CASSQEWREPPETQYF. CDR3 bases: TGCGCCAGCAGCCAAGAATGGCGGGAGCCCCCAGAGACCCAGTACTTC.

The rearrangement joins TRBV13 to TRBJ2-3; TRBD1 aligns across 8 bases. V gave up 2 bases and J gave up 4 bases; unmatched junction bases: 5. Germline values: CDR1 PRHDT, CDR2 FYEKMQ (reference sequence). The CDR3 spans 15 residues. This chain's CDR3 is CASSLRQGAPDTQYF. The CDR3 DNA reads TGTGCCAGCAGCTTACGGCAGGGGGCCCCAGATACGCAGTATTTT.

The rearrangement uses TRBV7-9 and TRBJ2-7, with TRBD2 matching 8 bases. The CDR3 is made up of 14 amino acids. J lost 4 bases, V lost 4 bases, and 6 bases had no gene match. Germline V gene lookup returns CDR1 SEHNR and CDR2 FQNEAQ (reference sequence). The CDR3 reads CASSSGTSEYEQYF. CDR3 coding DNA: TGTGCCAGCAGCTCCGGGACTAGTGAGTACGAGCAGTACTTC.

V usage is TRBV7-9 and J usage is TRBJ2-7, with 10 bases fitting TRBD2. From germline, CDR1 is SEHNR and CDR2 FQNEAQ (reference sequence). The CDR3 contains 15 residues. The V and J ends lost 5 bases and 2 bases, in that order; junction bases with no gene match: 6. CDR3 nucleotides: TGTGCCAGCAGCCAAGGGACTAGCGAAACCTACGAGCAGTACTTC. Translation: CASSQGTSETYEQYF. Variable domain in full (rest from reference TRBV7-9 and TRBJ2-7): DTGVSQNPRHKITKRGQNVTFRCDPISEHNRLYWYRQTLGQGPEFLTYFQNEAQLEKSRLLSDRFSAERPKGSFSTLEIQRTEQGDSAMYLCASSQGTSETYEQYFGPGTRLTVT.

J is TRBJ1-2 and V is TRBV4-1, with 8 bases identical to TRBD1. Trimming at V came to 1 base and at J to 4 bases, leaving 20 bases not matched to a gene. CDR3 length: 20 residues. Germline V gives CDR1 MGHRA, CDR2 YSYEKL. CDR3: CASSQVRERDRSKITYGYTF. As DNA, the CDR3 is TGCGCCAGCAGCCAAGTCCGGGAGCGGGACAGGTCAAAAATTACCTATGGCTACACCTTC.

This chain joins TRBV27 and TRBJ2-2; 7 bases fit TRBD2. Germline loops: CDR1 MNHEY, CDR2 SMNVEV (reference sequence). V was pared by 7 bases and J by 6 bases, with 5 bases of the junction left unmatched. The CDR3 has 13 amino acids. The CDR3 bases are TGTGCCAGCATCCGGGGGGAGTCCGGGGAGCTGTTTTTT. Protein product: CASIRGESGELFF.

This chain joins TRBV6-5 and TRBJ2-7; TRBD2 matches at 7 bases. The V gene end was trimmed by 7 bases and the J gene end by 0 bases; junction bases not matched to a gene: 3. This CDR3 has 13 amino acids. Germline CDR1 reads MNHEY; CDR2 reads SVGAGI. This chain's CDR3 is CASNPSGSYEQYF. The CDR3 DNA follows: TGTGCCAGCAATCCTAGCGGCTCCTACGAGCAGTACTTC.

This clone has a single count. V usage is TRBV27 and J usage is TRBJ1-5, with 7 positions matching TRBD1. Germline V gene lookup returns CDR1 MNHEY and CDR2 SMNVEV (reference sequence). CDR3 size: 15 residues. Trimming at V came to 2 bases and at J to 3 bases, leaving 4 bases not matched to a gene. CDR3 region: CASSLTGQNNQPQHF. CDR3 DNA: TGTGCCAGCAGTTTAACGGGACAGAACAATCAGCCCCAGCATTTT.

With respect to this clone: This sample also contains other DNA sequences that code for the same CDR3. This chain connects TRBV5-4 to TRBJ2-7, with TRBD1 matching 8 bases. Germline CDR1 SGHNT, CDR2 YYREEE (reference sequence). This CDR3 has 14 residues. V was clipped by 3 bases and J by 0 bases; unmatched bases: 2. CDR3 sequence (DNA): TGTGCCAGCAGCTGGGACAGGAGCTCCTACGAGCAGTACTTC. Encoded protein: CASSWDRSSYEQYF.

The chain recombines TRBV5-1 with TRBJ2-7; 7 nucleotides agree with TRBD1. Germline CDR1 SGHRS, CDR2 YFSETQ. Germline trimming cut 3 bases from V and 4 bases from J; bases unmatched to any gene: 10. This CDR3 has 15 amino acids. CDR3 protein: CASSSRQGMLYEQYF. As DNA, the CDR3 is TGCGCCAGCAGCTCTAGACAGGGCATGCTTTACGAGCAGTACTTC.

This clone was counted a single time. V is TRBV5-1 and J is TRBJ1-1; maybe TRBD1 (5 bases). V lost 5 bases and J 4 bases, leaving 9 bases between the germline ends. The CDR3 consists of 12 residues. Germline CDR1 reads SGHRS; CDR2 reads YFSETQ. The CDR3 protein is CASRGDSTEAFF. CDR3 DNA sequence: TGCGCCAGCAGGGGGGACTCCACTGAAGCTTTCTTT.

The rearrangement links TRBV2 to TRBJ2-3; 8 nucleotides line up with TRBD2. V dropped 6 bases and J dropped 5; count of bases not matched to a gene: 1. Germline values: CDR1 SNHLY, CDR2 FYNNEI. This CDR3 has 12 residues. This CDR3 reads CASRLAGDTQYF. The CDR3, as DNA: TGTGCCAGCAGGCTAGCGGGAGATACGCAGTATTTT.